The clone carrying this T cell receptor beta chain was observed a few times. Everyone who donated was a healthy Caucasian. This specimen comes from a study of identical twins. Via MiXCR, TCRdb re-called the 5' RACE reads, giving one row per CDR3 protein. The data hold 500,000 to 650,000 distinct CDR3 sequences, with just over 7% observed a single time. There are 13 residues in the CDR3. Trimming removed 4 bases at V and 15 bases at J, with 19 bases between. The germline CDR1 and CDR2 sequences are DFQATT and SNEGSKA (reference sequence). These data were likewise used in another study, on yellow fever vaccine responses in identical twins.

The sequencing input was PBMCs. This clonotype was obtained from a woman between 18 and 30 years old in good health. This chain uses TRBV20-1 with TRBJ1-6; weak D call: TRBD1 (5 bases). The CDR3 sequence: CSAKRPEGSILHF. The CDR3 nucleotides read TGCAGTGCTAAAAGACCGGAGGGGTCGATCCTCCACTTT.